Shown below are 10 T cell receptor beta chains from a single sample sequenced in a study of T cells in Graves' hyperthyroidism and ophthalmopathy. Amplification of TCR beta CDR3 regions used RNA as the template. Researchers ran a first-round RT-PCR on the TCR CDR3 using the HTBI primer set. Via MiXCR, TCRdb re-called the multiplex PCR reads, giving one row per CDR3 protein. The repertoire has roughly 510,000 distinct CDR3 sequences, less than 25% of them found once; the top ten carry less than 30%. Sequenced sample: blood. The receptors shown here come from a man aged 18 to 35 with Graves' hyperthyroidism.

The V and J genes are TRBV28 and TRBJ1-2; no clear D gene. Germline CDR1 MDHEN, CDR2 SYDVKM. CDR3 length: 14 amino acids. Trimming removed 5 bases from V and 8 bases from J, with 18 bases in between. DNA for the CDR3: TGTGCCAGCAGTCCCCCCGGACGTCATGGGGGCTACACCTTC. As protein: CASSPPGRHGGYTF.

The J gene is TRBJ1-1, the V gene TRBV12-3 or TRBV12-4; 10 nucleotides match TRBD1. CDR3 length equals 14 residues. The trim removed 5 bases at V and 6 bases at J, leaving 6 bases unmatched. This CDR3 reads CASSLGQGTPEAFF. In DNA form, the CDR3 reads TGTGCCAGCAGTCTGGGACAGGGGACCCCTGAAGCTTTCTTT.

This clonotype was seen many times. The V gene is TRBV12-5, the J gene TRBJ2-2; 9 nucleotides agree with TRBD1. The ends lost 1 base at V and 7 bases at J; junction bases unmatched: 4. Germline assignment: CDR1 LGHNT and CDR2 FRNRAP. The CDR3 spans 15 residues. The CDR3 bases are TGTGCTAGTGGTTTGGGACAGGGGGATGTCGGGGAGCTGTTTTTT. Its protein is CASGLGQGDVGELFF. Full variable domain (outside the CDR3, taken from reference TRBV12-5 and TRBJ2-2): DARVTQTPRHKVTEMGQEVTMRCQPILGHNTVFWYRQTMMQGLELLAYFRNRAPLDDSGMPKDRFSAEMPDATLATLKIQPSEPRDSAVYFCASGLGQGDVGELFFGEGSRLTVL.

The table lists this clonotype with many counts. This chain uses TRBV2 with TRBJ2-7; D is perhaps TRBD1 (5 bases). CDR1 SNHLY and CDR2 FYNNEI come from the germline V gene. The CDR3 has 12 amino acids. Trimming stripped 8 bases from V and 4 bases from J, with 12 bases between. Written as DNA, the CDR3 is TGTGCCAGCGCGGCAGGGCGGTACGAGCAGTACTTC. Translated, it gives CASAAGRYEQYF.

This chain uses TRBV9 with TRBJ1-2, with D possibly matching TRBD1 (6 bases). This CDR3 is built from 15 residues. Trimming pared 3 bases from V and 1 base from J, leaving 13 bases between. Germline CDR1 and CDR2: SGDLS and YYNGEE. CDR3 bases: TGTGCCAGCAGCGAACAGGGATTTCTTAACTATGGCTACACCTTC. It translates to CASSEQGFLNYGYTF.

In this sample, this clonotype turned up a few times. This chain uses TRBV5-1 with TRBJ2-7; TRBD1 matches at 7 bases. This CDR3 has 13 amino acids. V shed 4 bases, J shed 2 bases, and the junction held 3 bases outside the gene matches. CDR1 SGHRS and CDR2 YFSETQ come from the germline V gene. CDR3 sequence (DNA): TGCGCCAGCAGCGGGACAGACCCCTACGAGCAGTACTTC. It yields the protein CASSGTDPYEQYF.

This clonotype was observed a few times. The chain couples TRBV28 to TRBJ2-7; D gene unclear. This CDR3 region has 15 residues. The germline CDR1 and CDR2 sequences are MDHEN and SYDVKM. Trimming shortened V by 7 bases and J by 3 bases, and 19 bases separated the two germline ends. DNA for the CDR3: TGTGCCAGCAAAGTCAACATCCCCGGCAACTACGAGCAGTACTTC. Its translation is CASKVNIPGNYEQYF.

In the case of this clonotype: The junction shows a germline mismatch at one end, possibly a read error. The CDR3 protein is CATSDPWGLGGYTF. CDR3 nucleotide sequence: TGTGCCACCAGTGACCCTTGGGGGTTGGGTGGCTACACCTTC. This chain connects TRBV6-1 to TRBJ1-2, with D possibly TRBD1 on 5 matching bases. Germline values: CDR1 MNHNS, CDR2 SASEGT. The CDR3 is 14 residues long.

This clonotype has ten or more counts. V and J are TRBV19 and TRBJ2-7; 11 bases map to TRBD1. Germline trimming cut 8 bases from V and 2 bases from J; bases unmatched to any gene: 11. The CDR3 spans 16 residues. The germline CDR1 and CDR2 sequences are LNHDA and SQIVND (reference sequence). CDR3 loop: CASRRTPGQGAYEQYF. In DNA, the CDR3 is TGTGCCAGTCGCCGTACTCCGGGACAGGGGGCCTACGAGCAGTACTTC.

This clonotype occurred a few times. A read error may be the cause here, since a much bigger clone is one base away. The chain couples TRBV11-2 to TRBJ2-7, with D perhaps TRBD1 (5 bases). CDR3 length: 14 residues. CDR1 is SGHAT and CDR2 is FQNNGV in the germline V gene. The CDR3 bases are TGTGCCGGCAGCTTAGGGGTGATCGCCTCCGAGCAGTACTTC. This codes for CAGSLGVIASEQYF.